The rows below give T cell receptor beta chains drawn from one sample of a study of identical twins. MiXCR, applied by TCRdb to the 5' RACE reads, yields one record per CDR3 protein. The sample consists of roughly 200,000 distinct CDR3 sequences, approximately 15% of them appearing once. These data also formed part of another study, on T cells expressing NK-cell markers.

Specimen: CD8+ T cells sorted from blood. Source of these receptors: a woman aged 18-29 years in good health. The CDR3 runs from the conserved cysteine through the conserved F or W. The D gene is left open where the match is weak. The size entry is marked missing in some rows and otherwise reads once, few, many or a size class.

>few|TRBD1|TRBV7-9|TRBJ1-1
TGTGCCAGCAGCTTCCCCGGACAGGGGGGTACTGAAGCTTTCTTT
CASSFPGQGGTEAFF
>NA|NA|TRBV2|TRBJ2-7
TGTGCCAGCAGGACAGGTGTACGGGGGTCCTACGAGCAGTACTTC
CASRTGVRGSYEQYF
>NA|NA|TRBV7-9|TRBJ1-6
TGTGCCAGCAGCTTGCCGGGGAGAAATTCACCCCTCCACTTT
CASSLPGRNSPLHF
>few|TRBD1|TRBV29-1|TRBJ1-2
TGCAGCGGAAGGACAGGCAATGGCTACACCTTC
CSGRTGNGYTF
>few|NA|TRBV12-3/TRBV12-4|TRBJ2-7
TGTGCCAGCAGTTTAGTGACGGAGGACGAGCAGTACTTC
CASSLVTEDEQYF
>NA|TRBD2|TRBV6-1|TRBJ2-1
TGTGCCAGCACCGAGGGACTAGCTGGGAATGAGCAGTTCTTC
CASTEGLAGNEQFF
>once|NA|TRBV29-1|TRBJ2-7
TGCAGCGTTGTAAAGGGTACCCACGAGCAGTACTTC
CSVVKGTHEQYF
>NA|NA|TRBV23-1|TRBJ2-2
TGCGCCAGCACTCGAAGGGCGGCCGGGGAGCTGTTTTTT
CASTRRAAGELFF
>NA|TRBD2|TRBV11-2|TRBJ2-5
TGTGCCAGCAGGCTCGGGGGGACCCAAGAGACCCAGTACTTC
CASRLGGTQETQYF
>NA|NA|TRBV29-1|TRBJ2-5
TGCAGCGTTGGAACACCCCAGTCGACTTTGGGGGAGACCCAGTACTTC
CSVGTPQSTLGETQYF
>many|NA|TRBV12-3/TRBV12-4|TRBJ2-1
TGTGCCAGCGGGGAGGTCGATGAGCAGTTCTTC
CASGEVDEQFF
>NA|NA|TRBV30|TRBJ2-7
TGTGCCTGGAGTGTAGGGCGGGGGCGCAGCTACGAGCAGTACTTC
CAWSVGRGRSYEQYF
>many|NA|TRBV7-9|TRBJ1-3
TGTGCCAGCAGCTTAAGCCAGCAAGGAAACACCATATATTTT
CASSLSQQGNTIYF
>NA|TRBD2|TRBV7-9|TRBJ2-7
TGTGCCAGCAGCCCACGGTCGAGCGGGAGCTCCTACGAGCAGTACTTC
CASSPRSSGSSYEQYF
>few|TRBD2|TRBV7-9|TRBJ2-7
TGTGCCAGCAGCGGGGGGACTAGCGGGCTCTCCTACGAGCAGTACTTC
CASSGGTSGLSYEQYF
>NA|NA|TRBV7-9|TRBJ2-5
TGTGCCAGCAGCTTAGCCCTGAGAGAGACCCAGTACTTC
CASSLALRETQYF
>few|NA|TRBV14|TRBJ2-5
TGTGCCAGCAGCCATTTCCTAGAACCCCCGCTGACCCAGTACTTC
CASSHFLEPPLTQYF
>NA|NA|TRBV2|TRBJ2-1
TGTGCCAGCAGTGCGGGGGACAGCTCCTACAATGAGCAGTTCTTC
CASSAGDSSYNEQFF
>few|NA|TRBV14|TRBJ2-2
TGTGCCAGCAGCCAAACTCAAAACACCGGGGAGCTGTTTTTT
CASSQTQNTGELFF
>NA|NA|TRBV5-1|TRBJ2-1
TGCGCCAGCAGCTTCCTAGAGGGGGACAATGAGCAGTTCTTC
CASSFLEGDNEQFF
>NA|NA|TRBV5-5|TRBJ1-5
TGTGCCAGCAGCTTGGATTCCGGGAGCAATCAGCCCCAGCATTTT
CASSLDSGSNQPQHF
>NA|TRBD2|TRBV20-1|TRBJ2-7
TGCAGTGCTAGAGATCGGGCGGGAGCGGCCTACGAGCAGTACTTC
CSARDRAGAAYEQYF
>NA|NA|TRBV7-3|TRBJ2-1
TGTGCCAGCAGCTTCGGCGGGGATCAGAATGAGCAGTTCTTC
CASSFGGDQNEQFF
>few|TRBD1|TRBV4-2|TRBJ1-1
TGTGCCAGCAGCCAATTTGGGGACAGTCGGAACACTGAAGCTTTCTTT
CASSQFGDSRNTEAFF
>NA|NA|TRBV4-1|TRBJ1-4
TGCGCCAGCAGCCCTGGACAGAGGCTGTTTTTT
CASSPGQRLFF
>few|TRBD2|TRBV12-3/TRBV12-4|TRBJ2-1
TGTGCCAGCAGTTCCGGGACTAAACAGTTCTTC
CASSSGTKQFF
>NA|TRBD2|TRBV11-2|TRBJ2-1
TGTGCCAGCACCAGCGGGACTAGGAACACCAATGAGCAGTTCTTC
CASTSGTRNTNEQFF
>few|TRBD2|TRBV9|TRBJ2-1
TGTGCCAGCAGCGTAGATCTAGCGGGGGGGCACTACAATGAGCAGTTCTTC
CASSVDLAGGHYNEQFF
>few|TRBD1|TRBV12-3/TRBV12-4|TRBJ2-7
TGTGCCAGCTCCCCGACAGGGATCTACGAGCAGTACTTC
CASSPTGIYEQYF
>few|NA|TRBV6-5|TRBJ1-5
TGTGCCAGCAGTTACTCTTCAGGGGATCAGCCCCAGCATTTT
CASSYSSGDQPQHF
>few|TRBD1|TRBV5-1|TRBJ2-7
TGCGCCAGCAGCTTGGACGGGACAGGGACTTCCTACGAGCAGTACTTC
CASSLDGTGTSYEQYF
>few|NA|TRBV6-5|TRBJ2-1
TGTGCCAGCAGTTCTAACCCTGAACCGGGGTTCTCCTACAATGAGCAGTTCTTC
CASSSNPEPGFSYNEQFF
>few|NA|TRBV25-1|TRBJ2-1
TGTGCCACCCTAGAAGGTCTTAATGAGCAGTTCTTC
CATLEGLNEQFF
>NA|NA|TRBV7-9|TRBJ2-2
TGTGCCAGCAGAAGAGGGACTACCGGGGAGCTGTTTTTT
CASRRGTTGELFF
>NA|TRBD1|TRBV4-1|TRBJ2-7
TGCGCCAGCAGCCGTACCGGGACAGGGAGGTACGAGCAGTACTTC
CASSRTGTGRYEQYF
>few|TRBD2|TRBV27|TRBJ2-3
TGTGCCAGCAGTGTTAGCGGGAGGCGGGGAGATACGCAGTATTTT
CASSVSGRRGDTQYF
>few|NA|TRBV19|TRBJ2-7
TGTGCCAGTAGTATAGCGGCTAGCTCCTACGAGCAGTACTTC
CASSIAASSYEQYF
>NA|NA|TRBV5-1|TRBJ2-5
TGCGCCAGCAGCCGAAGGGCCCGCCAAGAGACCCAGTACTTC
CASSRRARQETQYF
>NA|NA|TRBV9|TRBJ1-2
TGTGCCAGCAGCTCCGGACTGGGCTACACCTTC
CASSSGLGYTF
>NA|NA|TRBV7-9|TRBJ1-4
TGTGCCAGCAGCTCACAGGTTCGAAACACTAATGAAAAACTGTTTTTT
CASSSQVRNTNEKLFF
>NA|NA|TRBV11-2|TRBJ2-1
TGTGCCAGCAGCTTACATCGCTCCCGCAAGCCCTACAATGAGCAGTTCTTC
CASSLHRSRKPYNEQFF
>NA|TRBD2|TRBV19|TRBJ2-1
TGTGCCAGTAGTATAGACCCGGGACTAGCGGACCTGGAGCAGTTCTTC
CASSIDPGLADLEQFF
>NA|TRBD2|TRBV6-1|TRBJ2-4
TGTGCCACGGGACTAGCGGATAAAAACATTCAGTACTTC
CATGLADKNIQYF
>few|TRBD2|TRBV5-1|TRBJ2-7
TGCGCCAGCAGCGGGACTAGCGGGGGGTCACCCTACGAGCAGTACTTC
CASSGTSGGSPYEQYF
>NA|NA|TRBV28|TRBJ2-7
TGTGCCAGCAGTTTATCGACGTCGGAAGTGAGCTCCTACGAGCAGTACTTC
CASSLSTSEVSSYEQYF
>NA|NA|TRBV6-6|TRBJ1-1
TGTGCCAGCAGTTATCAGACGAACACTGAAGCTTTCTTT
CASSYQTNTEAFF